Each of the 32 T cell receptor beta chains below was sequenced from the same sample in a study of T-cell memory formation after mild COVID-19. TCRdb reprocessed the 5' RACE reads via MiXCR and lists one record per CDR3 protein. The sample lists about 110,000 distinct CDR3 sequences, 12% occurring once. Sequencing input: PBMCs or a T cell subset sorted from them (not recorded which). These receptors were collected from an adult woman who had mild COVID-19 (a few samples of this study predate the infection). Cell type and time point are not known.

The table lists this clonotype with a count of one. The CDR3 DNA sequence: TGCGCCAGCAGCCCAGTCGGGGCCTACGAGCAGTACTTC. Protein: CASSPVGAYEQYF. The chain uses TRBV4-1 and TRBJ2-7, with D maybe TRBD2 (5 bases). V dropped 4 bases and J dropped 2 bases, with 9 bases sitting between them. Germline V gene sequence: CDR1 MGHRA, CDR2 YSYEKL. CDR3 length: 13 residues.

This clonotype was counted a few times. The CDR3 nucleotides are TGCAGTGCCCGCCTCTCAAGGGGGAGGGAAGCAGATACGCAGTATTTT. Its translation: CSARLSRGREADTQYF. The rearrangement uses TRBV20-1 and TRBJ2-3, with a tentative D call TRBD2 (7 bases). CDR3 length: 16 amino acids. Germline lookup yields CDR1 DFQATT and CDR2 SNEGSKA (reference sequence). The V end was cut by 6 bases, the J end by 4 bases, with 23 bases between.

The chain's CDR3 is CASSTGTGGALTF. CDR3 sequence (DNA): TGTGCCAGCAGTACGGGGACAGGGGGCGCCCTGACTTTC. The genes are TRBV7-6 and TRBJ2-6, with 12 bases fitting TRBD1. J gave up 15 bases and V 6 bases, and 6 bases lay outside the gene matches. The CDR3 is made up of 13 amino acids. Germline assignment: CDR1 SGHVS and CDR2 FNYEAQ.

The rearrangement uses TRBV7-2 and TRBJ2-7; the D call may be TRBD1 or TRBD2 (5 bases each). V lost 4 bases to trimming and J lost 0 bases, with 10 bases between them. The CDR3 is made up of 14 amino acids. CDR1 is SGHTA, CDR2 FQGNSA, per germline. This chain's CDR3 is CASSSIGTSYEQYF. CDR3 sequence (DNA): TGTGCCAGCAGCTCCATTGGGACCTCCTACGAGCAGTACTTC.

The V and J genes are TRBV5-1 and TRBJ2-1, with TRBD1 as a possible D gene (5 bases). This CDR3 contains 16 residues. With 4 bases removed from V and 6 bases from J, the gap between germline ends came to 20 bases. Germline values: CDR1 SGHRS, CDR2 YFSETQ. DNA of the CDR3: TGCGCCAGCAGCCCGCTCGTCATTGGGGCTCGCAATGAGCAGTTCTTC. This translates into CASSPLVIGARNEQFF.

V and J are TRBV7-2 and TRBJ2-7, with TRBD1 as a possible D gene (6 bases). V was clipped by 3 bases and J by 4 bases, with 13 bases between them. Germline V gene lookup returns CDR1 SGHTA and CDR2 FQGNSA. This CDR3 region has 14 residues. CDR3 bases: TGTGCCAGCAGCTTTGGACAGTCCCTGTACGAGCAGTACTTC. It yields the protein CASSFGQSLYEQYF.

The chain combines TRBV20-1 with TRBJ2-1; TRBD1 agrees at 7 bases. CDR3 length: 15 residues. V was clipped by 3 bases and J by 3 bases; unmatched bases: 8. The germline V gene encodes CDR1 DFQATT and CDR2 SNEGSKA (reference sequence). CDR3 loop: CSASHYRGNYNEQFF. The CDR3 DNA reads TGCAGTGCTAGCCATTACAGGGGAAACTACAATGAGCAGTTCTTC.

V and J are TRBV11-1 and TRBJ2-7; TRBD2 matches 9 bases. The CDR3 runs 14 residues. V shed 5 bases, J shed 3 bases, and the junction held 5 bases outside the gene matches. Germline assignment: CDR1 SGHAT and CDR2 FQDESV (reference sequence). DNA of the CDR3: TGTGCCAGCAGCCCAATTAGCGGGAGCTACGAGCAGTACTTC. Its protein product is CASSPISGSYEQYF.

This clonotype was seen ten or more times. The CDR3 loop reads CASSDGVNYNEQFF. The CDR3 region has the DNA TGTGCCAGCAGTGACGGGGTTAATTACAATGAGCAGTTCTTC. The V and J genes are TRBV6-4 and TRBJ2-1; the D is unclear. CDR1 is MRHNA and CDR2 is SNTAGT in the germline V gene. The CDR3 contains 14 residues. Trimming shortened V by 2 bases and J by 4 bases, and 9 bases separated the two germline ends.

This chain uses TRBV5-1 with TRBJ1-1, with 10 positions matching TRBD1. The germline V gene has CDR1 SGHRS and CDR2 YFSETQ. Losses at the gene ends were 4 bases for V and 4 bases for J; bases not matched to a gene: 4. The CDR3 runs to 14 residues. In DNA form, the CDR3 reads TGCGCCAGCAGCCCCGGGACAGGGGCCACTGAAGCTTTCTTT. It specifies CASSPGTGATEAFF.

This chain joins TRBV12-3 or TRBV12-4 and TRBJ2-2, with 9 bases that match TRBD1. The length of the CDR3 is 18 residues. Trimming took 3 bases from V and 0 from J; bases not matched to a gene: 8. CDR3 loop: CASSFWWTGVANTGELFF. The CDR3 DNA sequence: TGTGCCAGCAGTTTCTGGTGGACAGGGGTAGCGAACACCGGGGAGCTGTTTTTT.

The CDR3 here is CSVMTGGSYEQYF. In DNA form, the CDR3 reads TGCAGCGTGATGACAGGGGGAAGCTACGAGCAGTACTTC. The V call is TRBV29-1, the J call TRBJ2-7; 9 nucleotides align to TRBD1. Losses at the gene ends were 6 bases for V and 3 bases for J; bases not matched to a gene: 6. CDR3 length equals 13 residues. CDR1 SQVTM and CDR2 ANQGSEA come from the germline V gene.

The chain joins TRBV5-1 to TRBJ1-6; 11 bases are a match to TRBD1. The CDR3 has 15 amino acids. V lost 4 bases to trimming and J lost 8 bases; unmatched junction nucleotides: 5. The germline V gene encodes CDR1 SGHRS and CDR2 YFSETQ. The DNA of the CDR3 is TGCGCCAGCAGCCCCGGGACAGGGGGTTATTCACCCCTCCACTTT. Protein: CASSPGTGGYSPLHF.

The table lists this clonotype with a few counts. The rearrangement uses TRBV13 and TRBJ1-1; 7 bases line up with TRBD1. This CDR3 is built from 12 residues. The J segment lost 6 bases and the V segment lost 5 bases, leaving 3 bases of the junction unmatched. Germline CDR1 reads PRHDT; CDR2 reads FYEKMQ (reference sequence). CDR3: CASSHRGSEAFF. CDR3 DNA: TGTGCCAGCAGCCACAGGGGATCTGAAGCTTTCTTT.

This clonotype was seen a handful of times. The V and J genes are TRBV20-1 and TRBJ2-1, with 7 bases fitting TRBD1. The V gene's germline CDR1 is DFQATT and CDR2 SNEGSKA (reference sequence). J gave up 4 bases and V 7 bases, and 10 bases lay outside the gene matches. This CDR3 is built from 14 residues. The CDR3: CSVAGTELYNEQFF. The CDR3 bases are TGCAGTGTAGCCGGGACAGAGCTTTACAATGAGCAGTTCTTC.

This clonotype was detected only a few times. This chain connects TRBV20-1 to TRBJ1-1; TRBD1 might be the D (6 bases). Germline CDR1 DFQATT, CDR2 SNEGSKA (reference sequence). This CDR3 has 15 residues. V was pared by 1 base and J by 4 bases, with 16 bases between. CDR3 DNA sequence: TGCAGTGCTAGAGGGCAGGGGTCCATGGCCACTGAAGCTTTCTTT. As protein: CSARGQGSMATEAFF.

This clonotype was detected many times. This chain uses TRBV7-9 with TRBJ1-1; unclear D gene. The CDR3 spans 13 residues. Trimming removed 6 bases from V and 0 bases from J, with 8 bases in between. CDR1 is SEHNR, CDR2 FQNEAQ, per germline (reference sequence). DNA for the CDR3: TGTGCCAGCAGTTCGGGCCTGAACACTGAAGCTTTCTTT. Translation: CASSSGLNTEAFF.

The table lists this clonotype with a count of one. This chain connects TRBV18 to TRBJ2-7; D is unclear. This CDR3 is built from 11 residues. Germline V gene sequence: CDR1 KGHSH, CDR2 LQKENI. The V end was cut by 9 bases, the J end by 2 bases, with 8 bases between. The CDR3 is CARSFPYEQYF. CDR3 nucleotides: TGTGCCAGATCATTCCCCTACGAGCAGTACTTC.

This clonotype has more than one count but fewer than ten. J is TRBJ2-7 and V is TRBV4-3, with 8 bases fitting TRBD2. Trimming cost V 0 bases and J 3 bases; bases outside gene matches: 7. This CDR3 region has 16 residues. Germline loops: CDR1 LGHNA, CDR2 YSLEER. In nucleotides, the CDR3 is TGCGCCAGCAGCCAAGATTGGGCTAGCGGGCTCTACGAGCAGTACTTC. It is translated as CASSQDWASGLYEQYF.

V usage is TRBV29-1 and J usage is TRBJ2-3, with 8 bases identical to TRBD2. Germline CDR1 is SQVTM and CDR2 is ANQGSEA. V dropped 4 bases and J dropped 5; count of bases not matched to a gene: 14. This CDR3 contains 16 residues. The CDR3, as DNA: TGCAGCGTTGTGCTGTTGGCTAGCGGGCAACAAGATACGCAGTATTTT. Amino acid sequence: CSVVLLASGQQDTQYF.

A few counts support this clonotype. The chain joins TRBV10-3 to TRBJ2-1; D possibly corresponds to TRBD1 (5 bases). The germline CDR1 and CDR2 sequences are ENHRY and SYGVKD. V was pared by 4 bases and J by 2 bases, with 12 bases between. The CDR3 runs to 15 residues. The CDR3 here is CAISVDRRTYNEQFF. The CDR3 DNA is TGTGCCATCAGTGTAGACAGACGAACCTACAATGAGCAGTTCTTC.

This rearrangement joins TRBV9 to TRBJ2-1; D might be TRBD2 (6 bases). V lost 3 bases and J 8 bases, leaving 18 bases between the germline ends. In germline, CDR1 is SGDLS, CDR2 YYNGEE. The length of the CDR3 is 15 residues. The DNA of the CDR3 is TGTGCCAGCAGCGGGGATTCCTGGTGGGGGGATGAGCAGTTCTTC. Translated, it gives CASSGDSWWGDEQFF.

In this sample, this clonotype turned up a few times. V and J are TRBV12-3 or TRBV12-4 and TRBJ1-5; 7 bases align to TRBD1. Unmatched junction bases numbered 8, after V lost 3 bases and J lost 6 bases. This CDR3 comprises 15 residues. CDR3 residues: CASSFSGQVGQPQHF. CDR3 bases: TGTGCCAGCAGTTTCTCCGGACAGGTTGGTCAGCCCCAGCATTTT.

A few counts support this clonotype. The chain recombines TRBV29-1 with TRBJ2-5; D is unresolved. This CDR3 contains 14 residues. Trimming removed 6 bases from V and 3 bases from J, with 17 bases in between. CDR1 is SQVTM, CDR2 ANQGSEA, per germline. DNA for the CDR3: TGCAGCGTCCGCCCTCCCAGGCAGAAAGAGACCCAGTACTTC. It codes for CSVRPPRQKETQYF. Using reference TRBV29-1 and TRBJ2-5 for the parts outside the CDR3, the full variable domain is SAVISQKPSRDICQRGTSLTIQCQVDSQVTMMFWYRQQPGQSLTLIATANQGSEATYESGFVIDKFPISRPNLTFSTLTVSNMSPEDSSIYLCSVRPPRQKETQYFGPGTRLLVL.

The V gene is TRBV4-1, the J gene TRBJ1-5; D is unclear. The CDR3 is made up of 13 amino acids. V was shortened by 3 bases and J by 6 bases, with 9 bases between the two germline ends. From germline, CDR1 is MGHRA and CDR2 YSYEKL. The CDR3 bases are TGCGCCAGCAGCCAGGGCCCCGGTCAGCCCCAGCATTTT. This codes for CASSQGPGQPQHF.

This clonotype was detected only a few times. V is TRBV24-1 and J is TRBJ2-1; a possible D gene is TRBD2 (6 bases). Trimming took off 9 bases at V and 6 bases at J, with 17 bases between the two ends. From germline, CDR1 is KGHDR and CDR2 SFDVKD. The CDR3 runs 14 residues. CDR3 DNA sequence: TGTGCCACCTCGAGCGGGCTGGGATTCAATGAGCAGTTCTTC. Translated: CATSSGLGFNEQFF.

The CDR3 sequence: CASSFTTGAEAFF. For the CDR3, the DNA is TGCGCCAGCAGCTTTACGACAGGGGCTGAAGCTTTCTTT. This chain connects TRBV5-1 to TRBJ1-1; 8 bases match TRBD1. V was pared by 2 bases and J by 6 bases, with 3 bases of the junction left unmatched. The CDR3 extends over 13 amino acids. Per germline, CDR1 SGHRS and CDR2 YFSETQ.

A few counts support this clonotype. The chain couples TRBV7-6 to TRBJ2-3; D is perhaps TRBD2 (6 bases). Trimming took 9 bases from V and 1 from J, leaving 17 bases between them. The CDR3 is made up of 15 amino acids. CDR1 SGHVS and CDR2 FNYEAQ come from the germline V gene. In nucleotides, the CDR3 is TGTGCCAGGGCCCCGGGAGCCCCAGGCACAGATACGCAGTATTTT. Protein product: CARAPGAPGTDTQYF.

The rearrangement uses TRBV27 and TRBJ2-1; 7 bases match TRBD2. This CDR3 is 13 amino acids long. V was pared by 11 bases and J by 4 bases, with 8 bases of the junction left unmatched. Germline CDR1 MNHEY, CDR2 SMNVEV (reference sequence). Here the CDR3 reads CAASRRGYNEQFF. For the CDR3, the DNA is TGTGCCGCCTCGCGGCGGGGGTACAATGAGCAGTTCTTC.

The chain carries TRBV5-4 and TRBJ2-7, with 7 bases that match TRBD1. V was clipped by 1 base and J by 4 bases; unmatched bases: 5. The CDR3 consists of 14 residues. Germline V gene data show CDR1 as SGHNT and CDR2 as YYREEE (reference sequence). The DNA of the CDR3 is TGTGCCAGCAGCTTGACTTCGGGACAGTACGAGCAGTACTTC. Translation: CASSLTSGQYEQYF.

As regards this clonotype: It may be a read error: a sequence one base away is much more abundant. V gene TRBV4-1 combines with J gene TRBJ2-7; D unresolved. CDR1 and CDR2 from the germline V gene are MGHRA and YSYEKL. The length of the CDR3 is 14 residues. Deletions cut 6 bases from V and 3 bases from J, with 15 bases between. The CDR3, as DNA: TGCGCCAGCAGAGCGTATCTTCGGAACTACGAGCAGTACTTC. Encoded protein: CASRAYLRNYEQYF.

This clonotype was found a few times. The chain recombines TRBV29-1 with TRBJ1-2, with D possibly matching TRBD1 (5 bases). This CDR3 region has 12 residues. Germline V gives CDR1 SQVTM, CDR2 ANQGSEA. The V end was cut by 3 bases, the J end by 6 bases, with 11 bases between. The CDR3 nucleotides read TGCAGCGTTGATCAGGGTATCGATGGCTACACCTTC. Its translation: CSVDQGIDGYTF.